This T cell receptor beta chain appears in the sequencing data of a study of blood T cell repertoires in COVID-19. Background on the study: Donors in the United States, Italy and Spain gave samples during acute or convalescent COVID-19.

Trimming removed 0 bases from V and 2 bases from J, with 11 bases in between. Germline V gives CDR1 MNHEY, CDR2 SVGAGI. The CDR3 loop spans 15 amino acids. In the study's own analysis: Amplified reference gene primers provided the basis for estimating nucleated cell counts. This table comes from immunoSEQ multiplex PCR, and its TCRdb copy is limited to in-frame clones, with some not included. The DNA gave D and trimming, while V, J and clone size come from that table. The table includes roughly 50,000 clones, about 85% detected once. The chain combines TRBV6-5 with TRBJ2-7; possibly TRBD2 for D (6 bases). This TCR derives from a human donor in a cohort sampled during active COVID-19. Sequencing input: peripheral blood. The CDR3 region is CASSYSGGAAYEQYF. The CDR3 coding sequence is TGTGCCAGCAGTTACTCGGGCGGGGCCGCCTACGAGCAGTACTTC.